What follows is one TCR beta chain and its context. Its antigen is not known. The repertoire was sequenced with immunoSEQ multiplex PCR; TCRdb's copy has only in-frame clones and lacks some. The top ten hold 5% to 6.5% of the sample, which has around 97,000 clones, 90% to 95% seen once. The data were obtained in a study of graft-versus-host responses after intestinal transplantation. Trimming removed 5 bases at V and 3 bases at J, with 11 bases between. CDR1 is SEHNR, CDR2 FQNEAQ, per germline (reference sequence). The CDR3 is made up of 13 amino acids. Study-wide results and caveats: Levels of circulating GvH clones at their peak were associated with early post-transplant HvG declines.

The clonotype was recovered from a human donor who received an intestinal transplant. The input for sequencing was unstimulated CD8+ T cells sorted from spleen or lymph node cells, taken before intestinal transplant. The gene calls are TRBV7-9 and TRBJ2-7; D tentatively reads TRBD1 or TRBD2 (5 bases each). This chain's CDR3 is CASSRDALYEQYF. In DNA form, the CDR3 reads TGTGCCAGCAGCCGGGACGCCCTCTACGAGCAGTACTTC. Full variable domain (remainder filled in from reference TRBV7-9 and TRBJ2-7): DTGVSQNPRHKITKRGQNVTFRCDPISEHNRLYWYRQTLGQGPEFLTYFQNEAQLEKSRLLSDRFSAERPKGSFSTLEIQRTEQGDSAMYLCASSRDALYEQYFGPGTRLTVT.